This T cell receptor beta chain was retrieved from a study of blood T cells in healthy people across ages. Notes on the study in general: Diversity figures derived from one million T cells were judged to underestimate the true value. In the absence of known donor CMV status, changes in expanded clonotypes were possibly confounded. Per million T cells, the diversity of TCR beta decreased roughly linearly as age advanced.

V lost 4 bases to trimming and J lost 7 bases, with 21 bases between them. The CDR3 extends over 15 amino acids. Germline CDR1 SGHNT, CDR2 YYREEE (reference sequence). The table lists this clonotype with many counts. Its antigen is unknown. Using a J-beta primer mix together with a sample-barcoded 5' primer, a second PCR was run for roughly 6 to 11 cycles. Every single cDNA molecule received a tag from a template-switch adaptor with 12 random nucleotides. TCRdb re-derived calls from the 5' RACE reads in MiXCR, one entry per CDR3 protein. Of approximately 810,000 distinct CDR3 sequences in the sample, more than 25% were seen once.

The TCR originated in an elderly woman in good health. V usage is TRBV5-4 and J usage is TRBJ2-7, with D possibly matching TRBD1 (6 bases). Sequenced sample: blood. CDR3 region: CASSPRYRDPGEQYF. The CDR3, as DNA: TGTGCCAGCAGCCCCCGGTACAGGGATCCGGGGGAGCAGTACTTC.